Shown below are 12 T cell receptor beta chains from a single sample sequenced in a study of response to subunit inactivated influenza vaccine. Using its own MiXCR run on the RT-PCR reads, TCRdb lists one record per CDR3 protein. Altogether fewer than 800,000 distinct CDR3 sequences are present, 15% to 18% being singletons, with the ten largest covering roughly 10%. Sample: PBMCs from blood, taken 11 to 12 days after vaccination. These receptors were taken from a man aged 45 to 65 who received an inactivated influenza vaccine.

This clonotype turned up a few times. The rearrangement joins TRBV6-1 to TRBJ2-1, with 11 bases aligning to TRBD2. V shed 6 bases, J shed 2 bases, and the junction held 6 bases outside the gene matches. The CDR3 sequence is 16 residues long. Germline values: CDR1 MNHNS, CDR2 SASEGT. CDR3 in amino acids: CASRSSGRATYNEQFF. The CDR3 region has the DNA TGTGCCAGCAGGAGTAGCGGGAGGGCCACCTACAATGAGCAGTTCTTC.

The rearrangement links TRBV6-2 or TRBV6-3 to TRBJ2-3; TRBD2 might be the D (6 bases). Germline-derived CDR1 and CDR2 are MNHEY and SVGEGT. Trimming stripped 6 bases from V and 4 bases from J, with 20 bases between. CDR3 size: 16 residues. This chain's CDR3 is CASSLIRGSVSDTQYF. CDR3 coding DNA: TGTGCCAGCAGCCTAATACGGGGGTCGGTTTCAGATACGCAGTATTTT.

This clonotype was picked up many times. V and J are TRBV29-1 and TRBJ2-5; D assignment may be TRBD1 or TRBD2 (5 bases each). Germline CDR1 is SQVTM and CDR2 is ANQGSEA. With 5 bases removed from V and 3 bases from J, the gap between germline ends came to 16 bases. This CDR3 region has 14 residues. The CDR3 here is CSVRRDLLEETQYF. CDR3 DNA: TGCAGCGTTCGTAGGGACCTACTAGAAGAGACCCAGTACTTC. Using reference TRBV29-1 and TRBJ2-5 for the parts outside the CDR3, the full variable domain is SAVISQKPSRDICQRGTSLTIQCQVDSQVTMMFWYRQQPGQSLTLIATANQGSEATYESGFVIDKFPISRPNLTFSTLTVSNMSPEDSSIYLCSVRRDLLEETQYFGPGTRLLVL.

This clonotype was detected many times. The chain is built from TRBV7-9 and TRBJ2-2, with D possibly matching TRBD2 (5 bases). The CDR3 spans 16 residues. CDR1 is SEHNR, CDR2 FQNEAQ, per germline (reference sequence). V lost 0 bases, J lost 7 bases, and 15 bases lay in between. CDR3 DNA sequence: TGTGCCAGCAGCTTAGCCCGTACTAGTAAGGACGGGGAGCTGTTTTTT. The encoded protein is CASSLARTSKDGELFF.

The chain links TRBV20-1 to TRBJ1-1; 8 nucleotides agree with TRBD1. CDR1 and CDR2 from the germline V gene are DFQATT and SNEGSKA (reference sequence). V lost 4 bases and J lost 3; bases outside the gene matches: 4. The length of the CDR3 is 13 residues. The chain's CDR3 is CSATGGLHTEAFF. For the CDR3, the DNA is TGCAGTGCTACAGGGGGCTTGCACACTGAAGCTTTCTTT.

The CDR3, as DNA: TGTGCCAGCAGCCGATTCCTAGCGGACAATGAGCAGTTCTTC. Residues: CASSRFLADNEQFF. This chain links TRBV12-3 or TRBV12-4 with TRBJ2-1; 7 nucleotides agree with TRBD2. Trimming removed 6 bases from V and 5 bases from J; junction bases left unmatched: 7. This CDR3 has 14 amino acids.

This clonotype was observed a handful of times. The rearrangement joins TRBV7-3 to TRBJ2-1; the match to TRBD2 covers 10 bases. CDR3 size: 16 residues. CDR1 SGHTA and CDR2 FQGTGA come from the germline V gene. V was pared by 5 bases and J by 6 bases, with 10 bases of the junction left unmatched. The CDR3 nucleotides are TGTGCCAGCAGCCCCCTTCACAGCGGGAGGGGCAATGAGCAGTTCTTC. Translation gives CASSPLHSGRGNEQFF.

This clonotype was seen a few times. The chain recombines TRBV12-3 or TRBV12-4 with TRBJ2-7; 8 bases are a match to TRBD2. With V trimmed by 4 bases and J by 2 bases, 1 base remained unmatched. The CDR3 length is 13 residues. The CDR3 loop is CASSSGGPYEQYF. The CDR3 DNA reads TGTGCCAGCAGTTCGGGGGGGCCCTACGAGCAGTACTTC.

This clonotype was seen many times. The chain uses TRBV12-3 or TRBV12-4 and TRBJ2-2; 10 nucleotides match TRBD1. J was trimmed by 3 bases and V by 3 bases; bases with no gene match: 1. The CDR3 runs to 15 residues. CDR3 in DNA: TGTGCCAGCAGTTTGGGGACAGGGGACACCGGGGAGCTGTTTTTT. Protein: CASSLGTGDTGELFF.

In its sample, this clonotype was seen many times. The chain is built from TRBV10-3 and TRBJ2-5; the match to TRBD2 covers 9 bases. Germline lookup yields CDR1 ENHRY and CDR2 SYGVKD. The CDR3 totals 15 residues. Losses at the gene ends were 3 bases for V and 1 base for J; bases not matched to a gene: 3. CDR3 in amino acids: CAISEGTSIQETQYF. The CDR3 DNA sequence: TGTGCCATCAGTGAAGGGACTAGCATCCAAGAGACCCAGTACTTC.

The V call is TRBV18, the J call TRBJ2-7; D might be TRBD1 (6 bases). The CDR3 contains 14 residues. Germline CDR1 reads KGHSH; CDR2 reads LQKENI. Trimming cost V 3 bases and J 2 bases, with 11 bases left between them. Here the CDR3 reads CASSPRGTTYEQYF. The DNA of the CDR3 is TGTGCCAGCTCACCCAGGGGCACTACCTACGAGCAGTACTTC.

This clonotype was seen at least ten times. This chain links TRBV20-1 with TRBJ2-7, with D tentatively TRBD2 (6 bases). Trimming removed 2 bases at V and 4 bases at J, with 18 bases between. This CDR3 is 15 amino acids long. The germline gives CDR1 DFQATT, CDR2 SNEGSKA (reference sequence). DNA for the CDR3: TGCAGTGCTAGATCTATAGCGGTAGTCTTATACGAGCAGTACTTC. The encoded protein is CSARSIAVVLYEQYF.